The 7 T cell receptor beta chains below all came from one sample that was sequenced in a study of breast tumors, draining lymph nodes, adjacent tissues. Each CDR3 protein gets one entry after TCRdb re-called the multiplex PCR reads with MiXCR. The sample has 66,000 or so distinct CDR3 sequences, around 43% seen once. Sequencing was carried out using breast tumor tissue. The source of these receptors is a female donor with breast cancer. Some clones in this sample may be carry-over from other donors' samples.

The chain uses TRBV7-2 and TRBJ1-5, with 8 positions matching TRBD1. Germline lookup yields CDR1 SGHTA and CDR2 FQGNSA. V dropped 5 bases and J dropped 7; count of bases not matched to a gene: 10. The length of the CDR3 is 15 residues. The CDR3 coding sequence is TGTGCCAGCAGCAACGACAGGGGCTACGAGCAGCCCCAGCATTTT. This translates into CASSNDRGYEQPQHF.

As DNA, the CDR3 is TGTGCCAGTAGTAGGGTCCTGTATCAGCCCCAGCATTTT. Its translation: CASSRVLYQPQHF. The chain joins TRBV19 to TRBJ1-5; D remains ambiguous. The CDR3 has 13 residues. Germline V gene data show CDR1 as LNHDA and CDR2 as SQIVND (reference sequence). V lost 4 bases and J lost 5, with 9 bases in between.

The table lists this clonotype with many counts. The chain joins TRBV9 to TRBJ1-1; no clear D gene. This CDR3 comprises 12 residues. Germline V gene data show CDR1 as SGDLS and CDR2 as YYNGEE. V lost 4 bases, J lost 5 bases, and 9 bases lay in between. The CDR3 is CASSPIRTEAFF. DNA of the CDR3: TGTGCCAGCAGCCCAATCAGGACTGAAGCTTTCTTT.

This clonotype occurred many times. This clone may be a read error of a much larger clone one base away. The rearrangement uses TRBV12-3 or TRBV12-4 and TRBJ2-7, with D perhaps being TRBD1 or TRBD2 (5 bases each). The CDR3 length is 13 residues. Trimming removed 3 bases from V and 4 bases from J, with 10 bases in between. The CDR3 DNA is TGTGCCAGCAGTTTCGGGACCCCTTACGAGCAGTACTTC. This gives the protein CASSFGTPYEQYF.

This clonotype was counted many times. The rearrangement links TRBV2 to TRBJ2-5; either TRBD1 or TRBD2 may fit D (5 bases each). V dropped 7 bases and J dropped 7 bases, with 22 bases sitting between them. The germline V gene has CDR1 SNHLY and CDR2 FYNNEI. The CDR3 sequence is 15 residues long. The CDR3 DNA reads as TGTGCCAGCAAAAGAGAAGGGGACCCCCGGAGGACCCAGTACTTC. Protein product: CASKREGDPRRTQYF.

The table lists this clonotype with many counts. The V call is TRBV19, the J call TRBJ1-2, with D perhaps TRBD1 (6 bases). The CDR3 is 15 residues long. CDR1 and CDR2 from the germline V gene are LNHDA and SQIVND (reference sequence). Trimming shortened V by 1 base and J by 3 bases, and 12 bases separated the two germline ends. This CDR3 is CASSIATGPHYGYTF. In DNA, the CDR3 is TGTGCCAGTAGTATAGCTACAGGGCCCCACTATGGCTACACCTTC. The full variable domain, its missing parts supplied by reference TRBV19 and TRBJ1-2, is DGGITQSPKYLFRKEGQNVTLSCEQNLNHDAMYWYRQDPGQGLRLIYYSQIVNDFQKGDIAEGYSVSREKKESFPLTVTSAQKNPTAFYLCASSIATGPHYGYTFGSGTRLTVV.

CDR3 sequence: CASSSYPQGVVSTEAFF. The CDR3 bases are TGTGCCAGCAGCTCCTACCCGCAGGGGGTTGTGTCCACTGAAGCTTTCTTT. The chain combines TRBV7-2 with TRBJ1-1; TRBD1 aligns across 7 bases. CDR3 length: 17 amino acids. Germline CDR1 reads SGHTA; CDR2 reads FQGNSA. V trimming: 4 bases; J trimming: 4 bases; junction bases outside the gene matches: 15.